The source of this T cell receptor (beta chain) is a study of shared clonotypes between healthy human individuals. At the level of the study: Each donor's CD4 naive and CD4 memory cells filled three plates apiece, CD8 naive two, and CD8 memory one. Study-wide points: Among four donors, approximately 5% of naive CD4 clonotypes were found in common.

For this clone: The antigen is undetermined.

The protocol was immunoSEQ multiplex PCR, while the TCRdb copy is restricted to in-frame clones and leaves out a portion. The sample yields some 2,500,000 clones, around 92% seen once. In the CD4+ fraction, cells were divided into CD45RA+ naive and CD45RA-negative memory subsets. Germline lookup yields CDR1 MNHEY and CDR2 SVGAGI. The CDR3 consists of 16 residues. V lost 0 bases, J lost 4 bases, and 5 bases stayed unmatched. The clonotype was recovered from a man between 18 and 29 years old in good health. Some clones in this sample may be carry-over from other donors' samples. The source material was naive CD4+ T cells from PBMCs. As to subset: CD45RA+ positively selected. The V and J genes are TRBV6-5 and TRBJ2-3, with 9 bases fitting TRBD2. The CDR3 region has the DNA TGTGCCAGCAGTTACTCCGCGGGAGGGCCCCCAGATACGCAGTATTTT. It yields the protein CASSYSAGGPPDTQYF.